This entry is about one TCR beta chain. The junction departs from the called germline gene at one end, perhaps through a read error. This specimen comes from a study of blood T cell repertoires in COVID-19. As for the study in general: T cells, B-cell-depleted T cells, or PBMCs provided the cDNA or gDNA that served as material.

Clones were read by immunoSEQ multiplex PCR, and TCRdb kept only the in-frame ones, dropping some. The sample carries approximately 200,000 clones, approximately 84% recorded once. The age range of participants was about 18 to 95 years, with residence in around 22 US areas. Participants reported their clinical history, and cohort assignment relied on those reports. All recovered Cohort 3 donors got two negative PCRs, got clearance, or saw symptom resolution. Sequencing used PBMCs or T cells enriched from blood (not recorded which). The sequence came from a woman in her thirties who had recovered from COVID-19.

The CDR3 DNA is TGTGCTAGCAGCTCTTCTAGCGGGGGGGCTTGGGAGACCCAGTACTTC. It is translated as CASSSSSGGAWETQYF. The chain combines TRBV7-7 with TRBJ2-5; 12 bases are shared with TRBD2. CDR3 length: 16 amino acids. Looked up from germline, CDR1 is SSHAT and CDR2 is FNYEAQ (reference sequence). The complete variable domain, with remaining parts taken from reference TRBV7-7 and TRBJ2-5, reads GAGVSQSPRYKVTKRGQDVTLRCDPISSHATLYWYQQALGQGPEFLTYFNYEAQPDKSGLPSDRFSAERPEGSISTLTIQRTEQRDSAMYRCASSSSSGGAWETQYFGPGTRLLVL.